Shown below are 8 T cell receptor beta chains from a single sample sequenced in a study of blood T cell repertoires in COVID-19. Repertoires were generated with immunoSEQ multiplex PCR, while TCRdb's copy carries only in-frame clones and drops some. The sample lists 250,000 to 400,000 clones; over 85% were seen once. Specimen: PBMCs or T cells enriched from blood (not recorded which). The receptors here all came from a man in his 60s who had recovered from COVID-19.

The chain carries TRBV15 and TRBJ1-2, with D possibly TRBD1 on 5 matching bases. CDR1 is LNHNV, CDR2 YYDKDF, per germline (reference sequence). This CDR3 comprises 14 residues. V was trimmed by 1 base and J by 5 bases, leaving 11 bases between them. The CDR3 DNA sequence: TGTGCCACCAGCAGAGGCCCGGGGGATTATGGCTACACCTTC. It codes for CATSRGPGDYGYTF.

V gene TRBV3-1 (or the pseudogene TRBV3-2) combines with J gene TRBJ1-2; maybe TRBD1 (5 bases). The CDR3 extends over 15 amino acids. Between the trimmed V and J ends, which lost 1 base and 3 bases, there was a span of 12 bases. Germline CDR1 is LGHDT and CDR2 is YNNKEL (reference sequence). The CDR3 DNA reads TGTGCCAGCAGCCAAGTAAGGACAAACGACTATGGCTACACCTTC. Its translation is CASSQVRTNDYGYTF.

This chain uses TRBV5-4 with TRBJ1-6; D call uncertain. V lost 0 bases, J lost 4 bases, and 11 bases lay in between. In germline, CDR1 is SGHNT, CDR2 YYREEE (reference sequence). The CDR3 runs to 16 residues. The CDR3 reads CASSLARGAYNSPLHF. CDR3 sequence (DNA): TGTGCCAGCAGCTTGGCGCGGGGAGCGTATAATTCACCCCTCCACTTT.

The chain joins TRBV4-3 to TRBJ1-1; perhaps TRBD1 as D (5 bases). Germline V lookup: CDR1 LGHNA, CDR2 YSLEER. Deletions cut 1 base from V and 0 bases from J, with 12 bases between. The CDR3 is 16 amino acids. CDR3 amino acids: CASSQGGGVMNTEAFF. CDR3 in DNA: TGCGCCAGCAGCCAAGGGGGGGGTGTCATGAACACTGAAGCTTTCTTT.

The rearrangement uses TRBV11-3 and TRBJ2-1; 11 bases match TRBD1. Germline-derived CDR1 and CDR2 are SGHNT and YENEEA. V lost 3 bases and J lost 4; bases outside the gene matches: 2. The CDR3 extends over 15 amino acids. Written as DNA, the CDR3 is TGTGCCAGCAGCTTGGGACAGGGGGAATACAATGAGCAGTTCTTC. Translating gives CASSLGQGEYNEQFF.

This chain links TRBV2 with TRBJ2-7; maybe TRBD1 (6 bases). CDR1 SNHLY and CDR2 FYNNEI come from the germline V gene. The V and J ends lost 6 bases and 0 bases respectively, with 9 bases between them. The CDR3 length is 13 residues. CDR3 nucleotide sequence: TGTGCCAGCAGGGGGACACTCTCCTACGAGCAGTACTTC. Encoded protein: CASRGTLSYEQYF.

CDR3 DNA sequence: TGTGCCAGCAGCCCCACCCCGGGGGGAGCCGATACGCAGTATTTT. The encoded protein is CASSPTPGGADTQYF. The chain joins TRBV11-2 to TRBJ2-3, with 7 positions matching TRBD2. J lost 6 bases, V lost 5 bases, and 11 bases had no gene match. The length of the CDR3 is 15 residues. The germline gives CDR1 SGHAT, CDR2 FQNNGV. Based on the CDR3 plus reference TRBV11-2 and TRBJ2-3, the full variable domain is EAGVAQSPRYKIIEKRQSVAFWCNPISGHATLYWYQQILGQGPKLLIQFQNNGVVDDSQLPKDRFSAERLKGVDSTLKIQPAKLEDSAVYLCASSPTPGGADTQYFGPGTRLTVL.

V and J are TRBV5-1 and TRBJ2-2; TRBD1 aligns across 7 bases. V shed 0 bases, J shed 6 bases, and the junction held 2 bases outside the gene matches. The CDR3 is 14 amino acids. Germline V CDR1 and CDR2: SGHRS, YFSETQ. CDR3 nucleotides: TGCGCCAGCAGCTTGGTACAGGGGCCCGGGGAGCTGTTTTTT. Translated: CASSLVQGPGELFF.